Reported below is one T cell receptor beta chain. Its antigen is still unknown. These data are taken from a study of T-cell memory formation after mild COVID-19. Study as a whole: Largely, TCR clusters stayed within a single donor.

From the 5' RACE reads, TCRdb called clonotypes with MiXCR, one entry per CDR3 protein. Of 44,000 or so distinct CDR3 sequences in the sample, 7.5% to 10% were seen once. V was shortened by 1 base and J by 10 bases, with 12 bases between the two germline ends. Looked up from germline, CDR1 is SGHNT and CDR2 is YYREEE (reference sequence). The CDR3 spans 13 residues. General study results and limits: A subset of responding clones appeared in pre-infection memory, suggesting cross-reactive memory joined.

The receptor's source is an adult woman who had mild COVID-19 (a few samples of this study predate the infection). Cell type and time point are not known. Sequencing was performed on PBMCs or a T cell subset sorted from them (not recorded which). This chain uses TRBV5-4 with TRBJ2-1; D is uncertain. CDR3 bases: TGTGCCAGCAGCTTGAATCAACTTGGGGAGCAGTTCTTC. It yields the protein CASSLNQLGEQFF. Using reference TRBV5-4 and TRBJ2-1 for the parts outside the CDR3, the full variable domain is ETGVTQSPTHLIKTRGQQVTLRCSSQSGHNTVSWYQQALGQGPQFIFQYYREEENGRGNFPPRFSGLQFPNYSSELNVNALELDDSALYLCASSLNQLGEQFFGPGTRLTVL.